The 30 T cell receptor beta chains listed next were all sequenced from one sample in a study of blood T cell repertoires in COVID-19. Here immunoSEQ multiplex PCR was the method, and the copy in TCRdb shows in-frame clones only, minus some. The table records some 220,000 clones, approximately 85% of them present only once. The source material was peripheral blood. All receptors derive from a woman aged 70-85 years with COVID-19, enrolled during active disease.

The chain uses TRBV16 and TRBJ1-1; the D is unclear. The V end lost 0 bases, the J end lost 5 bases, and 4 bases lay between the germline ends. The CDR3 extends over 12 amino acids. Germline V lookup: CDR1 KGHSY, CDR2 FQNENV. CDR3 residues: CASSQSLTEAFF. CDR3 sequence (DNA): TGTGCCAGCAGCCAATCCCTGACTGAAGCTTTCTTT.

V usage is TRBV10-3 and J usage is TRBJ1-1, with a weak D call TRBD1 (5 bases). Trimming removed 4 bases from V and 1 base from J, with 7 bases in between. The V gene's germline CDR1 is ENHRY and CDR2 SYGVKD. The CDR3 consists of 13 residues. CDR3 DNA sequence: TGTGCCATCAGTGCACAGGAGAACACTGAAGCTTTCTTT. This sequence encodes CAISAQENTEAFF.

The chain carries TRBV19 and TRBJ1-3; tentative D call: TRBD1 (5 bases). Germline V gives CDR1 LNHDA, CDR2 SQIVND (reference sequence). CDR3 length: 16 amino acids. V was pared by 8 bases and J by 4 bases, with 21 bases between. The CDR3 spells CASGDAGPSAGNTIYF. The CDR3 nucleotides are TGTGCCAGTGGTGATGCGGGACCCTCGGCCGGAAACACCATATATTTT.

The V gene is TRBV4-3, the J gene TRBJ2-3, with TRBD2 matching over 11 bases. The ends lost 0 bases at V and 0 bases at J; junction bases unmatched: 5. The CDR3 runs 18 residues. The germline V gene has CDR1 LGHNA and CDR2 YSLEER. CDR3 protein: CASSQDLGTSGSTDTQYF. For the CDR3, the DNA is TGCGCCAGCAGCCAAGACCTCGGGACTAGCGGTAGCACAGATACGCAGTATTTT.

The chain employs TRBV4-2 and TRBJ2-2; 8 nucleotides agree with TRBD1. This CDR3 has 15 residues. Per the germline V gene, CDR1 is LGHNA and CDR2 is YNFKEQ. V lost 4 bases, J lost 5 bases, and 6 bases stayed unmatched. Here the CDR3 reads CASSPDRGGTGELFF. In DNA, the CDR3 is TGTGCCAGCAGCCCCGACAGGGGTGGGACCGGGGAGCTGTTTTTT.

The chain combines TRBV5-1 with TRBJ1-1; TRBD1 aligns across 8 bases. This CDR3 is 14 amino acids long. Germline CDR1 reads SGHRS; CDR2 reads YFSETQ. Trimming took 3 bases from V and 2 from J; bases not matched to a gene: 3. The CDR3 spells CASSSTGVNTEAFF. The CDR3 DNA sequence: TGCGCCAGCAGCTCGACAGGGGTTAACACTGAAGCTTTCTTT.

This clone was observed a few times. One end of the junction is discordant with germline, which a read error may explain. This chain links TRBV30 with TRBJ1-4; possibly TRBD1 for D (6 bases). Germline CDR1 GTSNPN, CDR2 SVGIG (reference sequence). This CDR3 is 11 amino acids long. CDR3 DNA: TGTGCCTGGAGTGCGGAAGAGGGGGTCGCTTTT. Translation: CAWSAEEGVAF.

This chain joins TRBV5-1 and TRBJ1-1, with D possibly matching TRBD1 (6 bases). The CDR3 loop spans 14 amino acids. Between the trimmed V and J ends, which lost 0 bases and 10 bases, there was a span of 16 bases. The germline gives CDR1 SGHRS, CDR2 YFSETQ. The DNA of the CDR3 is TGCGCCAGCAGCTTGGCAGGGGACAAAGGGGGAGCTTTCTTT. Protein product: CASSLAGDKGGAFF.

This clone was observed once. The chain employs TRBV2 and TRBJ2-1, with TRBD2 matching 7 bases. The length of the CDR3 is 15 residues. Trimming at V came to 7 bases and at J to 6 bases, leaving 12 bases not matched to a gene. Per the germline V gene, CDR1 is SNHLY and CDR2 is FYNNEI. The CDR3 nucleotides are TGTGCCAGCACCTTCATAAGCGGGGCGGGCAATGAGCAGTTCTTC. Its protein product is CASTFISGAGNEQFF.

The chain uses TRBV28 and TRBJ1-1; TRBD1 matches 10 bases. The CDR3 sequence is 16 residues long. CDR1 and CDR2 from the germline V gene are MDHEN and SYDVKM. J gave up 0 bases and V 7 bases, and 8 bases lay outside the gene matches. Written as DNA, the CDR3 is TGTGCCAGCACCTTTAAGGACAGGGGGGTGAACACTGAAGCTTTCTTT. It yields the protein CASTFKDRGVNTEAFF.

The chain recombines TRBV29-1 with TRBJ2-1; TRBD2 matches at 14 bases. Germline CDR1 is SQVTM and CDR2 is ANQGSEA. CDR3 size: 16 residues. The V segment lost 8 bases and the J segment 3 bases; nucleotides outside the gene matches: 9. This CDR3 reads CSSTGLAGEGYNEQFF. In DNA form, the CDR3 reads TGCAGCTCTACGGGACTAGCGGGAGAGGGCTACAATGAGCAGTTCTTC.

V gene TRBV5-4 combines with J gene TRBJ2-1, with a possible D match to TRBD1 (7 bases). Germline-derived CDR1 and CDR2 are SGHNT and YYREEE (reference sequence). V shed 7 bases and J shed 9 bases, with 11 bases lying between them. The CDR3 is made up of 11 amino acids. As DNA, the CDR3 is TGTGCCAGCCACCAGGGGGGTGAGCAGTTCTTC. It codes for CASHQGGEQFF.

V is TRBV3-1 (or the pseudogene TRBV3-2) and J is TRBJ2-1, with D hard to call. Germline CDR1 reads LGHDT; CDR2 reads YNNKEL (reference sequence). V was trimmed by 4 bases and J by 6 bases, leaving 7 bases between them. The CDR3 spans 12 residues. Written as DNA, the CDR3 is TGTGCCAGCAGCCGGCAGCGCAATGAGCAGTTCTTC. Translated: CASSRQRNEQFF.

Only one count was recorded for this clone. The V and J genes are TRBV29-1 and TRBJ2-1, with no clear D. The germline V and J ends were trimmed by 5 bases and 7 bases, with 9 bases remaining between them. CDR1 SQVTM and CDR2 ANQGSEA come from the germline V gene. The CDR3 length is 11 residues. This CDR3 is CSVSLANEQFF. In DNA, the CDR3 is TGCAGCGTTAGTCTCGCGAATGAGCAGTTCTTC.

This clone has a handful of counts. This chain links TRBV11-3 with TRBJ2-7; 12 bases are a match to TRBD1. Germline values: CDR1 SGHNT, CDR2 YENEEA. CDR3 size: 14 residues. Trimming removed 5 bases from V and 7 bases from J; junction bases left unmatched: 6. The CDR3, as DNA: TGTGCCAGCAGCCTGGGACAGGGGGCATTAGAGCAGTACTTC. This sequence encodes CASSLGQGALEQYF.

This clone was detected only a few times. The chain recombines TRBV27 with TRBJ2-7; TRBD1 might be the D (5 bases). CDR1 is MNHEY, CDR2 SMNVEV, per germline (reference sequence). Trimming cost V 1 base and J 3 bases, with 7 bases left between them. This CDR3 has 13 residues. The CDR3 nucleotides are TGTGCCAGCAGTTTATACCAGGGCTACGAGCAGTACTTC. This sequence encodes CASSLYQGYEQYF.

The chain's CDR3 is CASSLGGVGTDTQYF. The CDR3 DNA reads TGTGCCAGCAGCTTAGGCGGGGTAGGCACAGATACGCAGTATTTT. This chain connects TRBV11-3 to TRBJ2-3, with D perhaps TRBD2 (6 bases). V lost 1 base to trimming and J lost 1 base, with 9 bases between them. Germline V lookup: CDR1 SGHNT, CDR2 YENEEA. There are 15 residues in the CDR3.

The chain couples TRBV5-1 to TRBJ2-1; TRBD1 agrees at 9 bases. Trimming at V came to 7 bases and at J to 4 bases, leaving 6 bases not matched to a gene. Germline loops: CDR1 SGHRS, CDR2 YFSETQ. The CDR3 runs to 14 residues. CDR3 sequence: CASRPGQGYNEQFF. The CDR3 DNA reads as TGCGCCAGCCGGCCGGGACAGGGTTACAATGAGCAGTTCTTC.

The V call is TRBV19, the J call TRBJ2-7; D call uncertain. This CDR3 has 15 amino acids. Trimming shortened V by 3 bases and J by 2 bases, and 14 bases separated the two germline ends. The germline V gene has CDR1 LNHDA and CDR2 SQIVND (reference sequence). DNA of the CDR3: TGTGCCAGTAGTATGAACTTTCAAAGCCCCTACGAGCAGTACTTC. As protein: CASSMNFQSPYEQYF.

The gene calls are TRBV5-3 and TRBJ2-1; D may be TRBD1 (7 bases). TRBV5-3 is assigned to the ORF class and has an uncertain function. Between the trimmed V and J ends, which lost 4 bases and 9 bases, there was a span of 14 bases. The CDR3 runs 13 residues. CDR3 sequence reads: CARSLDRRGEQFF. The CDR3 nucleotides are TGTGCCAGAAGCCTGGACAGGCGGGGTGAGCAGTTCTTC.

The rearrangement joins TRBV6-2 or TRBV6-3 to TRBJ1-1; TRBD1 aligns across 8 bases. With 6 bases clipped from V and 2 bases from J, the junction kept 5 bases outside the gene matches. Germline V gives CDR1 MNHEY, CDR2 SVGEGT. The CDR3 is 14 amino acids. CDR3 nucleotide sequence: TGTGCCAGCAGCCAGACAGGGGACAACACTGAAGCTTTCTTT. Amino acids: CASSQTGDNTEAFF.

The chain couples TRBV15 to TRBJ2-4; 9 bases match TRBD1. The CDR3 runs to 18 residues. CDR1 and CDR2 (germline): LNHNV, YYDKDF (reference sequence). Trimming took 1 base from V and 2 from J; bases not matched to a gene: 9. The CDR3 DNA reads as TGTGCCACCAGCAGAGGATTTTCGGGACAGGGAACCAAAAACATTCAGTACTTC. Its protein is CATSRGFSGQGTKNIQYF.

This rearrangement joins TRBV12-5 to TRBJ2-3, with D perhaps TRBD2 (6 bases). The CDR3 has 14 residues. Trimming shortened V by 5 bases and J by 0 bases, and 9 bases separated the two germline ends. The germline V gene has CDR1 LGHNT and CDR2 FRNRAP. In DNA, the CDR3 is TGTGCTAGTGGTCTGGGACTCAGCACAGATACGCAGTATTTT. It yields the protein CASGLGLSTDTQYF. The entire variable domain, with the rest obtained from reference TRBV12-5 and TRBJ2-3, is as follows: DARVTQTPRHKVTEMGQEVTMRCQPILGHNTVFWYRQTMMQGLELLAYFRNRAPLDDSGMPKDRFSAEMPDATLATLKIQPSEPRDSAVYFCASGLGLSTDTQYFGPGTRLTVL.

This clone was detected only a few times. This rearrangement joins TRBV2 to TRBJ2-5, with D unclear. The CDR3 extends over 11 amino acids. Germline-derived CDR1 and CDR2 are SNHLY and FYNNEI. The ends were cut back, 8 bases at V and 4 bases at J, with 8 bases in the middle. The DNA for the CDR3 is TGTGCCAGCTCCCCGGGAGAGACCCAGTACTTC. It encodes CASSPGETQYF. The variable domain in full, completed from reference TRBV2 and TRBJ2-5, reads EPEVTQTPSHQVTQMGQEVILRCVPISNHLYFYWYRQILGQKVEFLVSFYNNEISEKSEIFDDQFSVERPDGSNFTLKIRSTKLEDSAMYFCASSPGETQYFGPGTRLLVL.

The CDR3 nucleotides are TGTGCCAGCAGCCAAGATCTAGCGGGAGGTGCCAGGGACGAGCAGTACTTC. Translation gives CASSQDLAGGARDEQYF. The V call is TRBV4-2, the J call TRBJ2-7; TRBD2 aligns across 11 bases. Germline V gene data show CDR1 as LGHNA and CDR2 as YNFKEQ. This CDR3 comprises 17 residues. The trim removed 0 bases at V and 5 bases at J, leaving 9 bases unmatched.

The CDR3 region is CASGLRLWAGAGNEQFF. In DNA form, the CDR3 reads TGTGCTAGTGGTTTACGCTTATGGGCGGGAGCGGGGAATGAGCAGTTCTTC. This rearrangement joins TRBV12-5 to TRBJ2-1, with TRBD2 matching 7 bases. The CDR3 spans 17 residues. After removal of 3 bases from V and 7 bases from J, the junction contained 15 bases not matched to a gene. Germline V gene lookup returns CDR1 LGHNT and CDR2 FRNRAP.

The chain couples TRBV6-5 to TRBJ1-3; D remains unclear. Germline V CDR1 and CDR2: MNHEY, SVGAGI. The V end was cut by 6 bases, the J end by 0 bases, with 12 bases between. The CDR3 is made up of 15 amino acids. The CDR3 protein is CASSSGGFSGNTIYF. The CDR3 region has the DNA TGTGCCAGCAGCAGTGGAGGTTTCTCTGGAAACACCATATATTTT.

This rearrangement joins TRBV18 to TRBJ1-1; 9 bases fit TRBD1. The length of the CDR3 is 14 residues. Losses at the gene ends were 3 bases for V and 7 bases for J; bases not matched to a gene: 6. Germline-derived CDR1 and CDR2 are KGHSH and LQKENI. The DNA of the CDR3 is TGTGCCAGCTCACCGACACAGGGGGCGGTTGAAGCTTTCTTT. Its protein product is CASSPTQGAVEAFF.

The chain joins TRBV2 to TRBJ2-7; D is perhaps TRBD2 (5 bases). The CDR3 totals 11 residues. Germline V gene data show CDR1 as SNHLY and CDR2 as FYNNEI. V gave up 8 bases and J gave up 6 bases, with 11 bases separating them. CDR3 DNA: TGTGCCAGCCTGGACCGGGGCGAGCAGTACTTC. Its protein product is CASLDRGEQYF.

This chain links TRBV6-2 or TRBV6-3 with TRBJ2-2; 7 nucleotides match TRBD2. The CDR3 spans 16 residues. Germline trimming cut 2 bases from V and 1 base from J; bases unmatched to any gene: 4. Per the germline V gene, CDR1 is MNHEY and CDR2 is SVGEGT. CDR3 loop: CASSYSGVQNTGELFF. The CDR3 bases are TGTGCCAGCAGTTACAGCGGGGTCCAGAACACCGGGGAGCTGTTTTTT.